These 16 T cell receptor beta chains came from one sample sequenced in a study of T-cell memory formation after mild COVID-19. One entry per CDR3 protein, called by TCRdb with MiXCR from the 5' RACE reads. The top ten hold around 12% of the sample, which has roughly 480,000 distinct CDR3 sequences, more than 20% seen once. Input material: PBMCs or a T cell subset sorted from them (not recorded which). The receptors stem from an adult woman who had mild COVID-19 (a few samples of this study predate the infection). Cell type and time point are not known.

This rearrangement joins TRBV19 to TRBJ2-7; possible D gene TRBD2, 6 bases. Trimming pared 3 bases from V and 6 bases from J, leaving 12 bases between. The CDR3 is 13 amino acids. Per the germline V gene, CDR1 is LNHDA and CDR2 is SQIVND (reference sequence). The CDR3 bases are TGTGCCAGTAGTATGAGGAGGGGATCCGAGCAGTACTTC. Translated, it gives CASSMRRGSEQYF.

In regard to this clonotype: One end of the junction is discordant with germline, which a read error may explain. The chain combines TRBV6-5 with TRBJ2-5; 8 nucleotides align to TRBD1. Germline CDR1 reads MNHEY; CDR2 reads SVGAGI. CDR3 length equals 18 residues. The CDR3 loop is CASSYSQGALIDEENQYF. The CDR3 DNA sequence: TGTGCCAGCAGTTACTCGCAGGGGGCTTTGATAGACGAAGAGAACCAGTACTTC.

This chain connects TRBV15 to TRBJ2-1, with 12 bases that match TRBD2. After removal of 6 bases from V and 7 bases from J, the junction contained 4 bases not matched to a gene. Germline CDR1 LNHNV, CDR2 YYDKDF (reference sequence). The CDR3 covers 14 residues. CDR3: CATSRTSGANEQFF. The CDR3 nucleotides are TGTGCCACCAGTCGGACTAGCGGGGCAAATGAGCAGTTCTTC.

In this sample, this clonotype turned up many times. The gene calls are TRBV5-6 and TRBJ2-3; D is uncertain. This CDR3 spans 13 amino acids. With 0 bases removed from V and 6 bases from J, the gap between germline ends came to 8 bases. In germline, CDR1 is SGHDT, CDR2 YYEEEE. CDR3 DNA sequence: TGTGCCAGCAGCTTGGTCCCGTCGGATACGCAGTATTTT. This gives the protein CASSLVPSDTQYF.

The chain joins TRBV29-1 to TRBJ1-2; D is perhaps TRBD1 (6 bases). Per the germline V gene, CDR1 is SQVTM and CDR2 is ANQGSEA. With 2 bases removed from V and 8 bases from J, the gap between germline ends came to 18 bases. The CDR3 loop spans 14 amino acids. The CDR3 nucleotides read TGCAGCGTTGAAAACAGGGAGGGTTCTGGAGGCTACACCTTC. It encodes CSVENREGSGGYTF.

This clonotype occurred a few times. This chain uses TRBV6-6 with TRBJ1-1, with 8 bases lining up with TRBD1. The V gene's germline CDR1 is MNHNY and CDR2 SVGAGI (reference sequence). V was clipped by 8 bases and J by 4 bases; unmatched bases: 9. The CDR3 spans 14 residues. The CDR3 loop reads CASGRQGRGTEAFF. In DNA, the CDR3 is TGTGCCAGCGGGCGACAGGGGAGGGGCACTGAAGCTTTCTTT.

The chain couples TRBV7-9 to TRBJ2-7; 11 positions agree with TRBD2. Trimming removed 5 bases from V and 7 bases from J; junction bases left unmatched: 19. The germline gives CDR1 SEHNR, CDR2 FQNEAQ (reference sequence). This CDR3 contains 18 residues. CDR3 region: CASSPGTSGHFLTGEQYF. DNA of the CDR3: TGTGCCAGCAGCCCAGGGACTAGCGGCCATTTTTTGACAGGAGAGCAGTACTTC. The whole variable domain, filled in from reference TRBV7-9 and TRBJ2-7, reads DTGVSQNPRHKITKRGQNVTFRCDPISEHNRLYWYRQTLGQGPEFLTYFQNEAQLEKSRLLSDRFSAERPKGSFSTLEIQRTEQGDSAMYLCASSPGTSGHFLTGEQYFGPGTRLTVT.

The gene calls are TRBV2 and TRBJ2-3; 7 bases align to TRBD2. The CDR3 extends over 17 amino acids. The J segment lost 2 bases and the V segment lost 1 base, leaving 9 bases of the junction unmatched. Germline V lookup: CDR1 SNHLY, CDR2 FYNNEI. The CDR3 nucleotides read TGTGCCAGCAGTGAAGGTGGTGGGAGGGCCAACACAGATACGCAGTATTTT. It specifies CASSEGGGRANTDTQYF.

The rearrangement links TRBV5-1 to TRBJ2-1; 7 nucleotides agree with TRBD2. The CDR3 loop spans 15 amino acids. CDR1 is SGHRS and CDR2 is YFSETQ in the germline V gene. With 0 bases clipped from V and 5 bases from J, the junction kept 5 bases outside the gene matches. DNA for the CDR3: TGCGCCAGCAGCTTGGCCCTAGCGGCAAACAATGAGCAGTTCTTC. It is translated as CASSLALAANNEQFF.

The chain carries TRBV7-2 and TRBJ2-1, with 12 bases lining up with TRBD2. This CDR3 has 15 amino acids. V shed 1 base, J shed 11 bases, and the junction held 6 bases outside the gene matches. CDR1 is SGHTA and CDR2 is FQGNSA in the germline V gene. The DNA of the CDR3 is TGTGCCAGCAGCTTAGAGGGGACTAGCGGGTATCAGCAGTTCTTC. Its protein is CASSLEGTSGYQQFF.

This clonotype was recorded a few times. The chain has TRBV12-3 or TRBV12-4 and TRBJ1-1; D gene unclear. V dropped 2 bases and J dropped 1 base, with 14 bases sitting between them. The CDR3 is made up of 16 amino acids. The CDR3 sequence: CASSLLVKGENTEAFF. The CDR3 bases are TGTGCCAGCAGTTTACTAGTCAAGGGCGAGAACACTGAAGCTTTCTTT.

The chain's CDR3 is CASSRSTGDGYTF. Written as DNA, the CDR3 is TGTGCCAGCAGCCGCTCGACAGGGGATGGCTACACCTTC. This rearrangement joins TRBV7-2 to TRBJ1-2; the match to TRBD1 covers 8 bases. V lost 5 bases, J lost 6 bases, and 5 bases stayed unmatched. CDR3 length: 13 amino acids. The germline V gene encodes CDR1 SGHTA and CDR2 FQGNSA.

J is TRBJ2-2 and V is TRBV2, with 14 nucleotides matching TRBD2. In germline, CDR1 is SNHLY, CDR2 FYNNEI. This CDR3 comprises 16 residues. V was pared by 8 bases and J by 4 bases, with 6 bases of the junction left unmatched. CDR3 nucleotide sequence: TGTGCCAGCCTGTGGGGACTAGCGGGAGTCACCGGGGAGCTGTTTTTT. Translated: CASLWGLAGVTGELFF.

This clonotype was detected a few times. V usage is TRBV27 and J usage is TRBJ1-5, with D possibly TRBD1 on 5 matching bases. The V gene lost 3 bases and the J gene lost 4 bases, with 16 bases spanning the gap. The CDR3 runs to 16 residues. From germline, CDR1 is MNHEY and CDR2 SMNVEV (reference sequence). DNA for the CDR3: TGTGCCAGCAGTTTCGGAGGGGCAGGTGGGAATCAGCCCCAGCATTTT. It specifies CASSFGGAGGNQPQHF.

This clonotype appeared a few times. J is TRBJ2-7 and V is TRBV9; 9 bases agree with TRBD1. Trimming removed 3 bases from V and 3 bases from J; junction bases left unmatched: 13. The germline gives CDR1 SGDLS, CDR2 YYNGEE. The CDR3 contains 17 residues. This CDR3 is CASSASRNGTGLYEQYF. DNA of the CDR3: TGTGCCAGCAGCGCCTCACGAAACGGGACAGGGCTCTACGAGCAGTACTTC.

The chain uses TRBV27 and TRBJ2-7; D unresolved. Germline V gives CDR1 MNHEY, CDR2 SMNVEV (reference sequence). The CDR3 runs to 14 residues. Trimming cost V 5 bases and J 7 bases, with 18 bases left between them. The CDR3 DNA reads TGTGCCAGCAGTCCGAGTATATCTTTGGGGGAGCAGTACTTC. It codes for CASSPSISLGEQYF.